Following are 3 T cell receptor beta chains from one sample sequenced in a study of blood T cell repertoires in COVID-19. The assay was immunoSEQ multiplex PCR, and TCRdb's table has in-frame clones only and misses some. The sample contains approximately 80,000 clones, 81% of which appear only once. Material: peripheral blood. Source of these receptors: an older man with acute or convalescent COVID-19.

J is TRBJ2-1 and V is TRBV11-3; a possible D gene is TRBD1 (6 bases). The V end lost 5 bases, the J end lost 3 bases, and 11 bases lay between the germline ends. The CDR3 sequence is 14 residues long. Germline V gives CDR1 SGHNT, CDR2 YENEEA. CDR3 in amino acids: CASSLTGVYNEQFF. The CDR3 bases are TGTGCCAGCAGCCTGACAGGTGTCTACAATGAGCAGTTCTTC. Full variable domain (rest looked up from reference TRBV11-3 and TRBJ2-1): EAGVVQSPRYKIIEKKQPVAFWCNPISGHNTLYWYLQNLGQGPELLIRYENEEAVDDSQLPKDRFSAERLKGVDSTLKIQPAELGDSAVYLCASSLTGVYNEQFFGPGTRLTVL.

V usage is TRBV5-5 and J usage is TRBJ2-5; TRBD1 is a possible D gene (5 bases). The CDR3 is 14 residues long. V was trimmed by 3 bases and J by 1 base, leaving 10 bases between them. Per the germline V gene, CDR1 is SGHKS and CDR2 is YYEKEE (reference sequence). CDR3 bases: TGTGCCAGCAGCTGGTCAGGGTTCCAAGAGACCCAGTACTTC. Translating it yields CASSWSGFQETQYF.

The table lists this clone with many counts. The rearrangement uses TRBV7-9 and TRBJ1-5; TRBD1 aligns across 7 bases. The germline V gene has CDR1 SEHNR and CDR2 FQNEAQ (reference sequence). J gave up 0 bases and V 3 bases, and 8 bases lay outside the gene matches. The CDR3 is 17 amino acids. The chain's CDR3 is CASSLIQGPYSNQPQHF. The CDR3 DNA follows: TGTGCCAGCAGCTTGATACAGGGGCCGTATAGCAATCAGCCCCAGCATTTT.